This T cell receptor beta chain appears in the sequencing data of a study of cytomegalovirus exposure and HLA in healthy donors. Study details: Among the roughly 400 donors who were genotyped, approximately 84% fell in the genetic ancestry cluster that is associated with self-reported Caucasian donors. Whole-study results and caveats: Per a prior analysis, the majority of TCR beta V segments were productive roughly 90% or roughly 30% of the time. Near-uniform donor sequencing depth was presumed by presence/absence analyses.

The germline V gene encodes CDR1 GTSNPN and CDR2 SVGIG (reference sequence). The CDR3 has 16 amino acids. V was shortened by 1 base and J by 2 bases, with 18 bases between the two germline ends. The PCR contained 60 Vbeta and 13 Jbeta primers. The repertoire was sequenced with immunoSEQ multiplex PCR; TCRdb's copy has only in-frame clones and lacks some. The repertoire consists of 170,000 or so clones, with 75% to 85% occurring once and the leading ten covering 0.65%. Points on this clone: Its specificity is not known.

This receptor was identified in a boy between 10 and 17 years old in good health and CMV-seronegative. The sequenced sample consisted of PBMCs. The chain recombines TRBV30 with TRBJ2-7, with a tentative D call TRBD2 (6 bases). CDR3: CAWSARTGTGTYEQYF. The CDR3 region has the DNA TGTGCCTGGAGTGCCCGGACCGGGACTGGCACCTACGAGCAGTACTTC.